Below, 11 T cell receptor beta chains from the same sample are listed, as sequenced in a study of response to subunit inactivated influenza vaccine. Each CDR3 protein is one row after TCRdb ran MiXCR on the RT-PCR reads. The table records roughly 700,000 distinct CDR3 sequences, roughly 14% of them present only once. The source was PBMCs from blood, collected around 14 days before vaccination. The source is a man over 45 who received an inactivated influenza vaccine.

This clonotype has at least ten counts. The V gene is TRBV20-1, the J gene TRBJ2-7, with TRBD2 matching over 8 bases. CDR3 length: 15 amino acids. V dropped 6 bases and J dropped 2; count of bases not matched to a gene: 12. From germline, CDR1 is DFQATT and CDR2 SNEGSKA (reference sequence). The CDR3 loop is CSARSGRALAYEQYF. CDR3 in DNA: TGCAGTGCCAGATCCGGGAGGGCCCTTGCCTACGAGCAGTACTTC.

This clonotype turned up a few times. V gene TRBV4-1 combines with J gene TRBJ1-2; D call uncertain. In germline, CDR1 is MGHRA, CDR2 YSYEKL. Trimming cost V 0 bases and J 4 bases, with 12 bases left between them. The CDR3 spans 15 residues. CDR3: CASSQEAAGSYGYTF. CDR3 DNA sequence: TGCGCCAGCAGCCAAGAGGCCGCCGGGAGCTATGGCTACACCTTC.

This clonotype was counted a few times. The CDR3 DNA follows: TGTGCCAGCAGTGAAGCTAGGCCCACTGAAGCTTTCTTT. The encoded protein is CASSEARPTEAFF. This chain uses TRBV6-1 with TRBJ1-1; D remains unclear. V gave up 0 bases and J gave up 4 bases, with 6 bases separating them. The germline V gene encodes CDR1 MNHNS and CDR2 SASEGT. This CDR3 comprises 13 residues.

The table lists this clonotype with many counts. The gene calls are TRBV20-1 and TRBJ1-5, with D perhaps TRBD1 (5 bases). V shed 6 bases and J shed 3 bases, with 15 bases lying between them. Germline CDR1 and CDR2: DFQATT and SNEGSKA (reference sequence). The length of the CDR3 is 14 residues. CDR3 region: CSAKRDSDNQPQHF. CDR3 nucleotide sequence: TGCAGTGCCAAGCGCGACAGTGACAATCAGCCCCAGCATTTT.

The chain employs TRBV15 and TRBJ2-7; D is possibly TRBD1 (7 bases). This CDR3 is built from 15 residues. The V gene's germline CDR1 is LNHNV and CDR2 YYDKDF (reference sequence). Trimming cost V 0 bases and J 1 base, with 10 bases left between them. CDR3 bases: TGTGCCACCAGCAGAGATGCGGGACAGTCCTACGAGCAGTACTTC. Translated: CATSRDAGQSYEQYF.

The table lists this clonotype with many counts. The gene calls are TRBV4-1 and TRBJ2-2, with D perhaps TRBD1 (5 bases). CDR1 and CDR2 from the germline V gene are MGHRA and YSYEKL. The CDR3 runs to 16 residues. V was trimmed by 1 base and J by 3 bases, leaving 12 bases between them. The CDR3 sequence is CASSQAVAGYTGELFF. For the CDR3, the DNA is TGCGCCAGCAGCCAAGCTGTGGCAGGGTACACCGGGGAGCTGTTTTTT.

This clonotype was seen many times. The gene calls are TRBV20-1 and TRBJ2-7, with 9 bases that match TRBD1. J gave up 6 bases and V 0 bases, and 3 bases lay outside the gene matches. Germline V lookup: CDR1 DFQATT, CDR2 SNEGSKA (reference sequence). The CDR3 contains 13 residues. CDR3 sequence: CSAREDRGSEQYF. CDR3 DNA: TGCAGTGCTAGAGAGGACAGGGGATCCGAGCAGTACTTC.

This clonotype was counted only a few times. Here the CDR3 DNA reads TGTGCCAGCAGCCCACAGGGGCGCTCTGGAAACACCATATATTTT. Residues: CASSPQGRSGNTIYF. The V call is TRBV6-1, the J call TRBJ1-3; TRBD1 matches 7 bases. From germline, CDR1 is MNHNS and CDR2 SASEGT. The CDR3 spans 15 residues. V gave up 6 bases and J gave up 0 bases; unmatched junction bases: 5.

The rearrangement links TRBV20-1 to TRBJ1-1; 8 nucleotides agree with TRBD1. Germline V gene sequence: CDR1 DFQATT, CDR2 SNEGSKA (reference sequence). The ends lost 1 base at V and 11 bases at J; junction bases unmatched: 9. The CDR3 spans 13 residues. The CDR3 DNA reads TGCAGTGCTAGAGCGACCAGGGGGCTCGCGGCTTTCTTT. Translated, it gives CSARATRGLAAFF.

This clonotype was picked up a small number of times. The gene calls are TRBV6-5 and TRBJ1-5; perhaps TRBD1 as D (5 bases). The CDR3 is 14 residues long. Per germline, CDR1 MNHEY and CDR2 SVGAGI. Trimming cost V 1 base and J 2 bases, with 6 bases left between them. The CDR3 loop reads CASSYLGGNQPQHF. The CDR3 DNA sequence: TGTGCCAGCAGTTACTTGGGGGGCAATCAGCCCCAGCATTTT.

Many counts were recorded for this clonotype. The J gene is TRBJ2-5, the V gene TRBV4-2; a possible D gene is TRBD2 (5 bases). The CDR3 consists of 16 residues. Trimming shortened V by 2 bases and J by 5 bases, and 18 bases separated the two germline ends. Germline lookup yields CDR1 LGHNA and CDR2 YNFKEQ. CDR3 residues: CASSQNARAEWETQYF. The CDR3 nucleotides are TGTGCCAGCAGCCAAAATGCGAGGGCGGAGTGGGAGACCCAGTACTTC.